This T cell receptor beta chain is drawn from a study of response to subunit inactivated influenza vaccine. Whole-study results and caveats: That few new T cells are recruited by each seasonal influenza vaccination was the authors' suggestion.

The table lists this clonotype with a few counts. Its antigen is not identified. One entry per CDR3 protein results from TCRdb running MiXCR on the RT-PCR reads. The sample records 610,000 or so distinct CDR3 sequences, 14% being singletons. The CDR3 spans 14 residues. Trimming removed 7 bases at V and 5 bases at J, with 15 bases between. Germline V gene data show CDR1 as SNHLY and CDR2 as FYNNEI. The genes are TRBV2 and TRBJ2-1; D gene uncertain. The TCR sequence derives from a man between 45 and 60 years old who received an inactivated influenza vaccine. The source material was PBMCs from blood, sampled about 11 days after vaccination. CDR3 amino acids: CASMVENSNNEQFF. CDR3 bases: TGTGCCAGCATGGTGGAAAACTCGAACAATGAGCAGTTCTTC.